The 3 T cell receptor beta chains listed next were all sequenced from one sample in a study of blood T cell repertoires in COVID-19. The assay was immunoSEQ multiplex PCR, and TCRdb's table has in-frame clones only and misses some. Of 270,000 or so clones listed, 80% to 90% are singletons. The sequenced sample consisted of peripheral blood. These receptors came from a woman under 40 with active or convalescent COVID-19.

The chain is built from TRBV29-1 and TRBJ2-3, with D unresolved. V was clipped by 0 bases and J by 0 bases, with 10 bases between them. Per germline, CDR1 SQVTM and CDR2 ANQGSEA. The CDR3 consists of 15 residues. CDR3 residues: CSVEEGTRSTDTQYF. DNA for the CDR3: TGCAGCGTTGAAGAGGGCACTCGGAGCACAGATACGCAGTATTTT.

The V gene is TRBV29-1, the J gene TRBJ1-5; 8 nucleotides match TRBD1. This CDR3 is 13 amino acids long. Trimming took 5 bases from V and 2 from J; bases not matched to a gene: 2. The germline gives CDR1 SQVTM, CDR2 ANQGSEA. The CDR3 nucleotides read TGCAGCGTTTTACAGGGGGGCAATCAGCCCCAGCATTTT. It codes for CSVLQGGNQPQHF.

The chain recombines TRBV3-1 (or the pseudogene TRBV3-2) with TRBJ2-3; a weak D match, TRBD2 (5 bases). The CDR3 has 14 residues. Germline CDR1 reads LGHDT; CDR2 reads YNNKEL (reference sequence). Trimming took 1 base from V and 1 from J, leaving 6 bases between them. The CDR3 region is CASSQVSGTDTQYF. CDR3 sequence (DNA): TGTGCCAGCAGCCAAGTTAGCGGCACAGATACGCAGTATTTT.